This T cell receptor beta chain was obtained from a study of T cells after yellow fever vaccination (dated by TCRdb to 2018 to 2020). Describing the broader study: The SMART-Seq v4 Ultra Low Input RNA kit was used to prepare libraries from fractions with low cell numbers. Blood samples were taken at several timepoints before and after primary and secondary immunization, and bulk PBMC replicates and cell subsets were isolated. Bulk TCR alpha and beta repertoires were sequenced longitudinally to track T-cell clones before and after primary and booster YFV17D yellow fever vaccination. Two healthy male donors, one aged 18 to 29 and one aged 30 to 40 years, made up the cohort.

Regarding this clonotype: There is no known antigen for this receptor. It has no much larger one-base neighbor in the sample; base qualities were not kept.

Interpreted using the paper, the treatment or condition label stands for: live attenuated yellow fever vaccine strain. PBMCs were isolated from peripheral blood using a standard Ficoll-Paque protocol. Dynabeads CD4 and CD8 positive selection kits were used to isolate CD4 and CD8 T-cell fractions. TriZol was used to extract RNA from bulk PBMCs, CD4 and CD8 fractions, and dextramer-positive and dextramer-negative fractions. Overall study results and their limits: Most clones expanded after primary vaccination (96% of CD4 and over 80% of CD8) were re-detected after the booster, suggesting that broad memory maintenance occurred. A small fraction of clonotypes appeared in both the CD4 and CD8 compartments, likely as a result of convergent recombination. Computational filtering was required because FACS-sorted repertoires could contain abundant contaminating clonotypes from the bulk population. The study included only a couple of donors, which limits how far the findings can be generalized. Compared with the primary T-cell response, the secondary T-cell response was faster but weaker, reaching its peak on day 5 rather than on day 15.

V is cut by 1 base and J by 5 bases, and the space between the germline ends is 11 bases. The CDR3 spans 15 residues, from the cysteine through the phenylalanine. Solely the CDR3 DNA is kept, with 45 bases framed from the first base. TCR cDNA was synthesized by 5'RACE template switching, which introduced a universal primer site and unique molecular identifiers. cDNA synthesis was primed from both the TCR alpha and TCR beta constant segments. Library amplification involved two PCR steps, and the second step added sample barcodes and sequencing adapters. Sequencing of the libraries was done on either Illumina HiSeq 2500 (2x100 bp) or NovaSeq (2x150 bp). For the original study's pipeline: MIGEC handled demultiplexing of reads and collapsing into UMI consensus sequences, while MiXCR performed V(D)J alignment. Vaccine-responding clonotypes were identified with edgeR using replicate PBMC samples, with FDR below 0.01 and a log2 fold change above 5 up to day 15 being required. Bulk clonotypes were assigned CD4 or CD8 identity according to which sequenced CD4 or CD8 repertoire held them at higher abundance. TCRdb reran the public reads through fastp at Q25 and MiXCR, keeping productive beta chains. Rows are combined by CDR3 protein, so each entry shows the most common genes and DNA. The V and J calls and clone size are TCRdb's, not the authors'. The sample profile shows 200,000 to 300,000 distinct CDR3 sequences; 10% to 15% of them were found once. The ten largest account for 0.4% to 0.55% of the sample.

This clonotype was sampled from a man under 40 who received the YFV17D yellow fever vaccine. This material consisted of CD4+ T cells sorted from PBMCs, taken 45 days after the yellow fever booster vaccination. The chain is encoded by TRBV12-3 or TRBV12-4 joined to TRBJ2-2, with the identity of the D gene unclear. For the CDR3, the sequence is CASSLGLGGTGELFF. The nucleotide sequence reads as follows: TGTGCCAGCAGTTTAGGACTCGGTGGGACCGGGGAGCTGTTTTTT.